This TCR beta chain appears in the sequencing data of a study of OX40 agonist ivuxolimab in advanced cancers. Study outcomes and limitations: Expanded clones belonging to CD8+ T cells outnumbered, on average, those of CD4+. Some of the nonresponding patients also showed low levels of normalized T-cell clonal expansion.

This table comes from immunoSEQ multiplex PCR, and its TCRdb copy is limited to in-frame clones, with some not included. The sample yields around 80,000 clones, over 70% seen once. As for this clone: Its cognate antigen is unknown.

The TCR sequence derives from an adult with an advanced solid tumor such as melanoma, head and neck, liver or kidney cancer. The sample was CD4+ or CD8+ T cells sorted from blood, taken in a trial of the OX40 agonist ivuxolimab.

The CDR3 DNA reads as TGTGCCAGCAGACCCACAGGGTACACAGATACGCAGTATTTT. Encoded protein: CASRPTGYTDTQYF. The gene calls are TRBV6-5 and TRBJ2-3, with D possibly TRBD1 on 6 matching bases. CDR3 length: 14 residues. CDR1 is MNHEY, CDR2 SVGAGI, per germline. Trimming left V 6 bases short and J 2 bases short, with 12 bases between.